This TCR beta chain was sequenced in a study of cytomegalovirus exposure and HLA in healthy donors. As regards this clone: Its specificity is unknown.

Trimming shortened V by 6 bases and J by 2 bases, and 13 bases separated the two germline ends. Germline V gene lookup returns CDR1 LGHNA and CDR2 YSLEER. The length of the CDR3 is 14 residues. The PCR had 60 Vbeta and 13 Jbeta primers. Using immunoSEQ multiplex PCR, the repertoire was profiled, and TCRdb retains in-frame clones only, with some absent. The sample consists of about 140,000 clones, around 82% of them appearing once. Healthy bone marrow donors made up the cohort. Study-level results: Reports credit the classifier with highly specific, highly sensitive diagnosis of cytomegalovirus status.

The TCR was taken from a woman aged 18-29 years in good health and CMV-seropositive. The chain carries TRBV4-3 and TRBJ1-2, with D possibly matching TRBD1 (5 bases). Specimen: PBMCs. The CDR3 spells CASSPGILNYGYTF. CDR3 nucleotides: TGCGCCAGCAGTCCAGGGATTCTGAACTATGGCTACACCTTC.